The 28 T cell receptor beta chains below come from one sample, sequenced in a study of blood T cell repertoires in COVID-19. The table came from immunoSEQ multiplex PCR; TCRdb's copy has only in-frame clones and leaves some out. Of 140,000 to 150,000 clones in the sample, less than 90% were seen once. Sequencing was carried out using peripheral blood. The source of these receptors is a human donor in a cohort sampled during active COVID-19.

J is TRBJ1-4 and V is TRBV6-5; D possibly corresponds to TRBD1 (6 bases). V lost 3 bases and J 6 bases, leaving 11 bases between the germline ends. Germline V gives CDR1 MNHEY, CDR2 SVGAGI. The CDR3 has 14 residues. CDR3 region: CASSYQGPDEKLFF. In DNA, the CDR3 is TGTGCCAGCAGTTATCAGGGGCCCGATGAAAAACTGTTTTTT.

This clone appeared once. This rearrangement joins TRBV6-6 to TRBJ2-4; TRBD1 matches 10 bases. The CDR3 contains 17 residues. CDR1 is MNHNY, CDR2 SVGAGI, per germline (reference sequence). V shed 5 bases and J 0 bases; nucleotides not matched to a gene: 7. CDR3 protein: CASSRPGQGKAKNIQYF. CDR3 bases: TGTGCCAGCAGTCGCCCGGGACAGGGGAAAGCCAAAAACATTCAGTACTTC.

This chain links TRBV5-1 with TRBJ1-4, with 9 bases fitting TRBD1. Germline CDR1 is SGHRS and CDR2 is YFSETQ. Trimming at V came to 4 bases and at J to 7 bases, leaving 11 bases not matched to a gene. CDR3 length: 16 amino acids. The CDR3 region is CASSKGQGAGVEKLFF. In DNA form, the CDR3 reads TGCGCCAGCAGCAAGGGACAGGGCGCCGGTGTTGAAAAACTGTTTTTT.

V and J are TRBV5-4 and TRBJ2-5; the match to TRBD2 covers 9 bases. Germline CDR1 is SGHNT and CDR2 is YYREEE (reference sequence). With V trimmed by 6 bases and J by 5 bases, 8 bases remained unmatched. The CDR3 is 14 amino acids. The CDR3 DNA sequence: TGTGCCAGCACCCATAGCGGGGGTTGGGAGACCCAGTACTTC. Protein product: CASTHSGGWETQYF.

The chain has TRBV9 and TRBJ2-1; tentative D call: TRBD2 (5 bases). Germline loops: CDR1 SGDLS, CDR2 YYNGEE. The CDR3 runs 15 residues. Trimming shortened V by 0 bases and J by 7 bases, and 14 bases separated the two germline ends. The chain's CDR3 is CASSVGGYPGNEQFF. CDR3 nucleotide sequence: TGTGCCAGCAGCGTAGGTGGCTACCCGGGGAATGAGCAGTTCTTC.

The rearrangement links TRBV27 to TRBJ1-2, with TRBD1 as a possible D gene (6 bases). The length of the CDR3 is 14 residues. Per germline, CDR1 MNHEY and CDR2 SMNVEV (reference sequence). V was clipped by 3 bases and J by 8 bases, with 16 bases between them. CDR3 sequence: CASSFTGHPRGYTF. The CDR3 DNA reads as TGTGCCAGCAGTTTTACGGGACACCCTCGAGGCTACACCTTC.

In its sample, this clone was seen once. V gene TRBV5-6 combines with J gene TRBJ1-2, with 9 bases matching TRBD1. V lost 5 bases and J lost 6; bases outside the gene matches: 5. Looked up from germline, CDR1 is SGHDT and CDR2 is YYEEEE. The CDR3 runs to 13 residues. CDR3 DNA: TGTGCCAGCAGGCGGGGACAGGGAAATGGCTACACCTTC. Residues: CASRRGQGNGYTF.

V usage is TRBV12-3 or TRBV12-4 and J usage is TRBJ2-5, with 11 bases that match TRBD1. The CDR3 is 13 residues long. V lost 10 bases, J lost 5 bases, and 6 bases stayed unmatched. Here the CDR3 DNA reads TGTGCCACGAGGACAGGGGGCATGGAGACCCAGTACTTC. Residues: CATRTGGMETQYF.

This clone came up once. The rearrangement uses TRBV19 and TRBJ2-1, with TRBD1 matching 7 bases. The J segment lost 5 bases and the V segment lost 7 bases, leaving 14 bases of the junction unmatched. The V gene's germline CDR1 is LNHDA and CDR2 SQIVND (reference sequence). The CDR3 covers 16 residues. The CDR3 reads CASTSYRQGGDNEQFF. The CDR3 bases are TGTGCCAGTACCTCCTATCGACAGGGTGGGGACAATGAGCAGTTCTTC.

This chain connects TRBV14 to TRBJ1-1; a weak D match, TRBD1 (5 bases). Germline V gene data show CDR1 as SGHDN and CDR2 as FVKESK. Trimming removed 2 bases from V and 1 base from J, with 5 bases in between. This CDR3 has 13 amino acids. The CDR3 here is CASSQQGNTEAFF. As DNA, the CDR3 is TGTGCCAGCAGCCAACAGGGGAACACTGAAGCTTTCTTT.

The genes are TRBV11-3 and TRBJ2-5, with TRBD2 matching over 7 bases. The germline gives CDR1 SGHNT, CDR2 YENEEA. The CDR3 spans 14 residues. V lost 3 bases, J lost 7 bases, and 8 bases stayed unmatched. DNA for the CDR3: TGTGCCAGCAGCTTGGGACTAAGTGGGGGGACCCAGTACTTC. This sequence encodes CASSLGLSGGTQYF.

Comments on this clone: Mismatch with germline at one junction end may stem from a read error. This chain links TRBV7-2 with TRBJ1-1; 9 bases agree with TRBD1. The CDR3 runs 12 residues. Germline V gene sequence: CDR1 SGHTA, CDR2 FQGNSA. The CDR3 DNA reads as TGTGCCAGCAGCTTAAAGGGGGACAGGGCTCTCTTT. Translation gives CASSLKGDRALF.

The count of this clone is one. The V and J genes are TRBV19 and TRBJ2-1; 9 nucleotides line up with TRBD2. The CDR3 runs 18 residues. The V gene's germline CDR1 is LNHDA and CDR2 SQIVND (reference sequence). V shed 0 bases, J shed 3 bases, and the junction held 9 bases outside the gene matches. The CDR3 DNA reads TGTGCCAGTAGTATAGATCCTAGCGGGGTCCTTTTCTACAATGAGCAGTTCTTC. Residues: CASSIDPSGVLFYNEQFF.

The chain uses TRBV24-1 and TRBJ2-1; D is perhaps TRBD2 (6 bases). This CDR3 has 13 amino acids. Trimming left V 7 bases short and J 3 bases short, with 9 bases between. CDR1 KGHDR and CDR2 SFDVKD come from the germline V gene. For the CDR3, the DNA is TGTGCCACCAGCAAGGGAGGCTACAATGAGCAGTTCTTC. Translation gives CATSKGGYNEQFF.

In DNA, the CDR3 is TGTGCCAGCAGTTTAGTGCCAGGGTCTACGCAGTATTTT. It translates to CASSLVPGSTQYF. The V gene is TRBV28, the J gene TRBJ2-3; TRBD1 is a possible D gene (5 bases). The CDR3 runs to 13 residues. The ends were cut back, 2 bases at V and 8 bases at J, with 11 bases in the middle. Germline V CDR1 and CDR2: MDHEN, SYDVKM.

The chain recombines TRBV5-4 with TRBJ1-2; D unclear. Looked up from germline, CDR1 is SGHNT and CDR2 is YYREEE (reference sequence). The CDR3 sequence is 15 residues long. The V and J ends lost 3 bases and 1 base respectively, with 13 bases between them. The CDR3 nucleotides read TGTGCCAGCAGCTCCCCTACAGAACTTAACTATGGCTACACCTTC. It translates to CASSSPTELNYGYTF.

The chain joins TRBV5-1 to TRBJ2-5, with 7 bases fitting TRBD1. The V segment lost 3 bases and the J segment 0 bases; nucleotides outside the gene matches: 11. Germline V gives CDR1 SGHRS, CDR2 YFSETQ. This CDR3 has 17 residues. For the CDR3, the DNA is TGCGCCAGCAGCTGGGGGACAGTCCCTTCCTACCAAGAGACCCAGTACTTC. Translated: CASSWGTVPSYQETQYF.

The sample holds a few counts of this clone. V gene TRBV12-5 combines with J gene TRBJ1-5, with no clear D. The CDR3 length is 15 residues. Germline lookup yields CDR1 LGHNT and CDR2 FRNRAP. V was shortened by 0 bases and J by 3 bases, with 9 bases between the two germline ends. Written as DNA, the CDR3 is TGTGCTAGTGGTTTGGTACGGGAAGCCAATCAGCCCCAGCATTTT. This encodes CASGLVREANQPQHF.

The CDR3 loop reads CASSQGGGVEQYF. DNA for the CDR3: TGTGCCAGCAGCCAGGGAGGAGGCGTCGAGCAGTACTTC. The rearrangement links TRBV3-1 (or the pseudogene TRBV3-2) to TRBJ2-7; the D gene is possibly TRBD2 (6 bases). Trimming took 3 bases from V and 6 from J, leaving 12 bases between them. Per germline, CDR1 LGHDT and CDR2 YNNKEL (reference sequence). The CDR3 spans 13 residues.

This sequence joins TRBV4-3 and TRBJ1-6, with D tentatively TRBD1 (5 bases). Per germline, CDR1 LGHNA and CDR2 YSLEER. Trimming pared 1 base from V and 10 bases from J, leaving 11 bases between. The CDR3 sequence is 14 residues long. As DNA, the CDR3 is TGCGCCAGCAGCCAAGTTTCCCGGGGGTCACCCCTCCACTTT. Translation gives CASSQVSRGSPLHF.

The chain couples TRBV4-1 to TRBJ2-7, with D maybe TRBD2 (7 bases). The CDR3 covers 15 residues. Looked up from germline, CDR1 is MGHRA and CDR2 is YSYEKL. Trimming pared 1 base from V and 5 bases from J, leaving 15 bases between. CDR3 loop: CASSQGWGGRHEQYF. Here the CDR3 DNA reads TGCGCCAGCAGCCAAGGTTGGGGGGGCCGACACGAGCAGTACTTC.

The chain links TRBV7-2 to TRBJ1-4; D remains ambiguous. Germline lookup yields CDR1 SGHTA and CDR2 FQGNSA. V lost 3 bases and J 0 bases, leaving 8 bases between the germline ends. This CDR3 has 15 amino acids. CDR3 bases: TGTGCCAGCAGCTTCCTAGGAACAACTAATGAAAAACTGTTTTTT. Its translation is CASSFLGTTNEKLFF.

The J gene is TRBJ2-5, the V gene TRBV4-1; D is uncertain. This CDR3 region has 14 residues. Germline values: CDR1 MGHRA, CDR2 YSYEKL. V was cut by 0 bases and J by 0 bases, with 5 bases left in between. DNA for the CDR3: TGCGCCAGCAGCCAAGAGGCCTACCAAGAGACCCAGTACTTC. Translated: CASSQEAYQETQYF.

The chain carries TRBV21-1 and TRBJ1-4; no DNA check was done on the table's D call, TRBD1. TRBV21-1 is noted as a pseudogene. This CDR3 comprises 14 residues. CDR3 sequence: CASSTGHCNEKLFF. The CDR3, as DNA: TGTGCCAGCAGCACAGGACACTGTAATGAAAAACTGTTTTTT.

The V and J genes are TRBV18 and TRBJ1-4; no clear D. Deletions cut 3 bases from V and 0 bases from J, with 5 bases between. In germline, CDR1 is KGHSH, CDR2 LQKENI. The CDR3 has 14 amino acids. CDR3 residues: CASSPRSTNEKLFF. The CDR3 DNA follows: TGTGCCAGCTCACCCAGGTCAACTAATGAAAAACTGTTTTTT.

The rearrangement links TRBV6-5 to TRBJ1-1, with D unresolved. Deletions cut 0 bases from V and 3 bases from J, with 11 bases between. Germline V gene lookup returns CDR1 MNHEY and CDR2 SVGAGI. CDR3 size: 15 residues. As DNA, the CDR3 is TGTGCCAGCAGTTACTCACAGTACGGGGACACTGAAGCTTTCTTT. This translates into CASSYSQYGDTEAFF.

This chain joins TRBV18 and TRBJ1-6; D is ambiguous. V was cut by 3 bases and J by 10 bases, with 10 bases left in between. The germline V gene has CDR1 KGHSH and CDR2 LQKENI. This CDR3 contains 13 residues. The CDR3, as DNA: TGTGCCAGCTCACCGGGTCTAGAATCACCCCTCCACTTT. Its protein product is CASSPGLESPLHF.

This chain links TRBV7-2 with TRBJ1-3; no clear D. CDR3 length: 15 residues. Germline-derived CDR1 and CDR2 are SGHTA and FQGNSA. Trimming left V 5 bases short and J 6 bases short, with 17 bases between. This CDR3 is CASSPGRGRANTIYF. CDR3 DNA: TGTGCCAGCAGCCCCGGGCGGGGTAGGGCAAACACCATATATTTT.